The 27 T cell receptor beta chains reported below all come from one sample, sequenced in a study of long-term antiretroviral therapy in people with HIV. Investigators performed immunoSEQ version v3.0 at survey level. Profiling relied on immunoSEQ multiplex PCR, and the TCRdb table lists in-frame clones only, not all of them. The table includes 15,000 to 20,000 clones, about 86% detected once. Sequencing used unsorted PBMCs, obtained 0.1 years after starting antiretroviral therapy. Receptors were obtained from a man aged 18 to 29 with HIV.

CDR3 nucleotides: TGTGCCAGCAGCAACAGAAAGGTCTACGAGCAGTACTTC. Its protein is CASSNRKVYEQYF. The chain links TRBV13 to TRBJ2-7, with no clear D. Trimming cost V 5 bases and J 3 bases, with 11 bases left between them. Germline V gene lookup returns CDR1 PRHDT and CDR2 FYEKMQ (reference sequence). The CDR3 is 13 amino acids.

This clone was picked up a small number of times. This sequence joins TRBV7-9 and TRBJ1-2; possibly TRBD1 for D (6 bases). This CDR3 is 14 amino acids long. Per germline, CDR1 SEHNR and CDR2 FQNEAQ (reference sequence). Trimming removed 9 bases at V and 0 bases at J, with 14 bases between. The CDR3: CASDRDTSNYGYTF. DNA of the CDR3: TGTGCCAGTGACCGGGACACTTCTAACTATGGCTACACCTTC.

This clone was observed a few times. The CDR3 sequence: CSVVLTAGNTEAFF. The DNA of the CDR3 is TGCAGCGTTGTGCTAACGGCCGGGAACACTGAAGCTTTCTTT. This chain connects TRBV29-1 to TRBJ1-1; D is ambiguous. The CDR3 has 14 residues. CDR1 SQVTM and CDR2 ANQGSEA come from the germline V gene. The V end lost 4 bases, the J end lost 1 base, and 13 bases lay between the germline ends.

The chain carries TRBV7-8 and TRBJ1-2; D gene ambiguous. Trimming cost V 4 bases and J 8 bases, with 11 bases left between them. This CDR3 has 12 amino acids. Germline loops: CDR1 SGHVS, CDR2 FQNEAQ. CDR3 sequence reads: CASSYGWNGYTF. CDR3 in DNA: TGTGCCAGCAGCTACGGGTGGAACGGCTACACCTTC.

The rearrangement joins TRBV4-3 to TRBJ2-3; D unresolved. V gave up 0 bases and J gave up 6 bases, with 10 bases separating them. The V gene's germline CDR1 is LGHNA and CDR2 YSLEER. The CDR3 spans 14 residues. CDR3 protein: CASSQDPSGDTQYF. CDR3 in DNA: TGCGCCAGCAGCCAAGATCCTTCCGGGGATACGCAGTATTTT.

The chain couples TRBV27 to TRBJ1-2; no clear D. The germline CDR1 and CDR2 sequences are MNHEY and SMNVEV (reference sequence). This CDR3 has 13 residues. V was clipped by 3 bases and J by 4 bases, with 9 bases between them. This CDR3 is CASSFDGFYGYTF. The CDR3 nucleotides read TGTGCCAGCAGTTTTGATGGGTTCTATGGCTACACCTTC.

This chain joins TRBV7-9 and TRBJ2-7; the D is unclear. Germline-derived CDR1 and CDR2 are SEHNR and FQNEAQ (reference sequence). Trimming cost V 3 bases and J 5 bases, with 20 bases left between them. CDR3 size: 16 residues. This CDR3 reads CASSFRGTKIWDEQYF. The DNA for the CDR3 is TGTGCCAGCAGCTTCCGCGGTACAAAAATTTGGGACGAGCAGTACTTC.

To note about this clone: Other DNA sequences in the same sample also yield this CDR3. The gene calls are TRBV30 and TRBJ1-2; D is unresolved. CDR3 size: 14 residues. Trimming left V 4 bases short and J 3 bases short, with 15 bases between. Germline CDR1 GTSNPN, CDR2 SVGIG (reference sequence). The CDR3 DNA is TGTGCCTGGATCCTGACCGACACCGACTATGGCTACACCTTC. The encoded protein is CAWILTDTDYGYTF.

The chain uses TRBV7-9 and TRBJ2-7, with D perhaps assigned TRBD1 or TRBD2 (6 bases each). Trimming stripped 5 bases from V and 6 bases from J, with 11 bases between. From germline, CDR1 is SEHNR and CDR2 FQNEAQ (reference sequence). The CDR3 is 12 residues long. In DNA, the CDR3 is TGTGCCAGCAGCGATGGGGGGCTCGAGCAGTACTTC. It encodes CASSDGGLEQYF.

DNA for the CDR3: TGTGCCAGCAGCTTATCTACGGGGAGAAATGAGCAGTTCTTC. Its translation: CASSLSTGRNEQFF. The rearrangement joins TRBV7-9 to TRBJ2-1; D perhaps matches TRBD2 (5 bases). The CDR3 length is 14 residues. Trimming removed 2 bases at V and 7 bases at J, with 12 bases between. Per the germline V gene, CDR1 is SEHNR and CDR2 is FQNEAQ (reference sequence).

The chain joins TRBV6-1 to TRBJ2-3, with 9 bases aligning to TRBD1. CDR3 length equals 15 residues. Germline CDR1 MNHNS, CDR2 SASEGT. The V gene end was trimmed by 6 bases and the J gene end by 5 bases; junction bases not matched to a gene: 9. The CDR3 here is CASSEQGAFGDTQYF. Here the CDR3 DNA reads TGTGCCAGCAGCGAACAGGGGGCTTTCGGAGATACGCAGTATTTT.

This sequence joins TRBV5-1 and TRBJ1-1, with D perhaps matching TRBD1 (6 bases). Trimming took off 0 bases at V and 0 bases at J, with 12 bases between the two ends. Germline values: CDR1 SGHRS, CDR2 YFSETQ. The CDR3 extends over 16 amino acids. Here the CDR3 DNA reads TGCGCCAGCAGCTTGGGCGACAGGCCCATGAACACTGAAGCTTTCTTT. Encoded protein: CASSLGDRPMNTEAFF.

The chain's CDR3 is CASSLGGQPQHF. The CDR3 DNA sequence: TGTGCCAGCAGTTTAGGGGGTCAGCCCCAGCATTTT. V usage is TRBV25-1 and J usage is TRBJ1-5; tentatively, D is TRBD1 (6 bases). Trimming took 5 bases from V and 6 from J, leaving 8 bases between them. Germline-derived CDR1 and CDR2 are MGHDK and SYGVNS. The CDR3 is 12 residues long.

This clone has more than one count but fewer than ten. V is TRBV6-6 and J is TRBJ2-2; D remains unclear. Germline CDR1 and CDR2: MNHNY and SVGAGI (reference sequence). Between the trimmed V and J ends, which lost 4 bases and 4 bases, there was a span of 10 bases. The CDR3 runs 14 residues. Written as DNA, the CDR3 is TGTGCCAGCAGTTTGTCGAGCACCACCGGGGAGCTGTTTTTT. Amino acids: CASSLSSTTGELFF.

The CDR3 sequence: CASSLEFSGANVLTF. The CDR3 region has the DNA TGTGCCAGCAGCTTGGAATTCTCTGGGGCCAACGTCCTGACTTTC. This sequence joins TRBV7-8 and TRBJ2-6; D is unresolved. Trimming cost V 3 bases and J 0 bases, with 6 bases left between them. Germline CDR1 and CDR2: SGHVS and FQNEAQ. The CDR3 is 15 amino acids.

The J gene is TRBJ1-1, the V gene TRBV19; D is undetermined. The CDR3 sequence is 13 residues long. V was shortened by 1 base and J by 5 bases, with 8 bases between the two germline ends. In germline, CDR1 is LNHDA, CDR2 SQIVND (reference sequence). CDR3 protein: CASSIGAGTEAFF. DNA of the CDR3: TGTGCCAGTAGTATAGGGGCGGGTACTGAAGCTTTCTTT.

This rearrangement joins TRBV9 to TRBJ2-1; D uncertain. The germline CDR1 and CDR2 sequences are SGDLS and YYNGEE. The V and J ends lost 3 bases and 10 bases respectively, with 14 bases between them. There are 13 residues in the CDR3. CDR3 sequence reads: CASSATTWGEQFF. The CDR3 DNA is TGTGCCAGCAGCGCGACCACCTGGGGAGAGCAGTTCTTC.

The chain uses TRBV6-6 and TRBJ2-1; TRBD2 matches at 9 bases. CDR3 length equals 14 residues. Per germline, CDR1 MNHNY and CDR2 SVGAGI (reference sequence). V was clipped by 7 bases and J by 7 bases; unmatched bases: 8. CDR3 nucleotides: TGTGCCAGCAACCTACAAGGACTAGCGAATGAGCAGTTCTTC. This translates into CASNLQGLANEQFF.

V and J are TRBV11-1 and TRBJ1-6; TRBD1 aligns across 7 bases. Germline V CDR1 and CDR2: SGHAT, FQDESV (reference sequence). V was pared by 5 bases and J by 7 bases, with 11 bases of the junction left unmatched. The CDR3 loop spans 16 amino acids. The CDR3 bases are TGTGCCAGCAGCCCCGCGACGACAGGGCAGAATTCACCCCTCCACTTT. Translation gives CASSPATTGQNSPLHF.

DNA of the CDR3: TGTGCCAGCAGTTACAGGGGGAGTCGAGAGACCCAGTACTTC. It encodes CASSYRGSRETQYF. The rearrangement joins TRBV6-6 to TRBJ2-5; tentative D call: TRBD1 (6 bases). V was shortened by 2 bases and J by 4 bases, with 11 bases between the two germline ends. Germline CDR1 and CDR2: MNHNY and SVGAGI (reference sequence). The CDR3 runs to 14 residues.

This chain joins TRBV7-2 and TRBJ2-2; no clear D gene. The CDR3 contains 13 residues. Germline CDR1 SGHTA, CDR2 FQGNSA. V was clipped by 4 bases and J by 7 bases, with 10 bases between them. In DNA form, the CDR3 reads TGTGCCAGCAGCTACGTTCCGGGCGGGGAGCTGTTTTTT. It encodes CASSYVPGGELFF.

This clone was observed once. The chain employs TRBV6-6 and TRBJ2-4; D is ambiguous. CDR3 length equals 13 residues. The germline V gene has CDR1 MNHNY and CDR2 SVGAGI (reference sequence). The V and J ends lost 7 bases and 2 bases respectively, with 9 bases between them. As DNA, the CDR3 is TGTGCCAGCACCCCTGACCCCAAAAACATTCAGTACTTC. Amino acids: CASTPDPKNIQYF.

This chain uses TRBV6-6 with TRBJ1-3, with 9 bases lining up with TRBD1. V gave up 5 bases and J gave up 3 bases; unmatched junction bases: 2. Germline assignment: CDR1 MNHNY and CDR2 SVGAGI (reference sequence). This CDR3 comprises 14 residues. The CDR3 here is CASSTGGVGNTIYF. The CDR3 DNA sequence: TGTGCCAGCAGTACAGGGGGCGTTGGAAACACCATATATTTT.

The V call is TRBV4-3, the J call TRBJ1-1; possible D gene TRBD1, 5 bases. Between the trimmed V and J ends, which lost 4 bases and 1 base, there was a span of 16 bases. The germline CDR1 and CDR2 sequences are LGHNA and YSLEER. CDR3 length: 16 residues. CDR3 region: CASSPGVGRANTEAFF. CDR3 nucleotide sequence: TGCGCCAGCAGCCCCGGAGTGGGGCGGGCGAACACTGAAGCTTTCTTT.

The chain employs TRBV19 and TRBJ2-7; either TRBD1 or TRBD2 may supply D (5 bases each). Germline V gene sequence: CDR1 LNHDA, CDR2 SQIVND (reference sequence). V was trimmed by 5 bases and J by 4 bases, leaving 6 bases between them. This CDR3 region has 11 residues. The CDR3 nucleotides read TGTGCCAGTAGTTGGGGGTACGAGCAGTACTTC. Protein: CASSWGYEQYF.

This clone has just a few counts. This rearrangement joins TRBV30 to TRBJ2-1; no reliable D call. Trimming took off 0 bases at V and 7 bases at J, with 13 bases between the two ends. The length of the CDR3 is 14 residues. Germline-derived CDR1 and CDR2 are GTSNPN and SVGIG (reference sequence). The chain's CDR3 is CAWSVLGYWNEQFF. The CDR3 DNA is TGTGCCTGGAGTGTACTGGGGTATTGGAATGAGCAGTTCTTC.

This rearrangement joins TRBV7-9 to TRBJ2-7, with D possibly being TRBD2 (5 bases). This CDR3 is 16 amino acids long. Trimming removed 1 base at V and 1 base at J, with 14 bases between. Germline CDR1 reads SEHNR; CDR2 reads FQNEAQ (reference sequence). This chain's CDR3 is CASSLEFSQRSYEQYF. CDR3 nucleotides: TGTGCCAGCAGCTTAGAATTTAGTCAGCGGTCCTACGAGCAGTACTTC.